The next 8 T cell receptor beta chains were all read from a single sample in a study of CD8 T cells in ankylosing spondylitis. TCRdb redid the calling of the 5' RACE reads with MiXCR, one entry per CDR3 protein. The data show 250,000 to 350,000 distinct CDR3 sequences, roughly 20% seen once. Material for sequencing was blood, either unsorted or a sorted T cell fraction (not recorded which). These receptors were collected from a male donor with ankylosing spondylitis or in good health (not recorded which).

This clonotype appeared many times. The V and J genes are TRBV24-1 and TRBJ2-7; D gene unclear. V dropped 0 bases and J dropped 7 bases, with 21 bases sitting between them. CDR1 is KGHDR, CDR2 SFDVKD, per germline. CDR3 length equals 17 residues. The CDR3 nucleotides read TGTGCCACCAGTGATTTGTGTGCACAGAACACGCCGAAAGAGCAGTACGTC. It codes for CATSDLCAQNTPKEQYV.

The rearrangement links TRBV12-3 or TRBV12-4 to TRBJ1-5, with D unclear. CDR3 length: 13 residues. V was pared by 5 bases and J by 7 bases, with 12 bases between. As DNA, the CDR3 is TGTGCCAGCAGTCCTGGAGGGATGCAGCCCCAGCATTTT. As protein: CASSPGGMQPQHF.

The V and J genes are TRBV12-3 or TRBV12-4 and TRBJ1-5; 8 nucleotides match TRBD1. V lost 6 bases and J lost 2; bases outside the gene matches: 6. This CDR3 comprises 15 residues. CDR3 sequence: CASSRTGTRNQPQHF. The CDR3 DNA is TGTGCCAGCAGCAGGACAGGGACGCGCAATCAGCCCCAGCATTTT.

The J gene is TRBJ1-5, the V gene TRBV12-3 or TRBV12-4; possibly TRBD1 for D (6 bases). The J call may not be correct, given that the DNA end is closer to TRBJ2-3. CDR3 length: 13 amino acids. The CDR3 here is CASSLGQGSPQYF. The CDR3 region has the DNA TGTGCCAGCAGTTTGGGCCAGGGGTCGCCCCAGTATTTT.

This rearrangement joins TRBV20-1 to TRBJ2-7; 7 bases agree with TRBD2. The germline V gene encodes CDR1 DFQATT and CDR2 SNEGSKA (reference sequence). The V segment lost 3 bases and the J segment 2 bases; nucleotides outside the gene matches: 1. The CDR3 covers 12 residues. The chain's CDR3 is CSASSGPYEQYV. The CDR3 nucleotides are TGCAGTGCTAGTAGCGGGCCCTACGAGCAGTACGTC.

The chain joins TRBV12-3 or TRBV12-4 to TRBJ2-4; TRBD2 is a possible D gene (5 bases). The V and J ends lost 1 base and 11 bases respectively, with 6 bases between them. This CDR3 comprises 11 residues. The CDR3 region is CASSLGSVQYF. CDR3 DNA: TGTGCCAGCAGTTTAGGTAGCGTTCAGTACTTC.

The J gene is TRBJ1-6, the V gene TRBV20-1, with D possibly being TRBD1 (6 bases). This CDR3 has 17 amino acids. V gave up 3 bases and J gave up 7 bases, with 22 bases separating them. Germline loops: CDR1 DFQATT, CDR2 SNEGSKA (reference sequence). CDR3: CSARDQGRLSGNSPLHF. The CDR3 DNA is TGCAGTGCTAGGGACCAGGGGCGACTATCAGGGAATTCACCCCTCCACTTT.

About this clonotype itself: The germline gene is not matched at one end of the junction; a read error may be the cause. This chain joins TRBV7-7 and TRBJ2-5, with TRBD2 identical over 9 bases. Germline loops: CDR1 SSHAT, CDR2 FNYEAQ (reference sequence). This CDR3 has 15 amino acids. DNA for the CDR3: TGTGCTAGCAGCGATCCCCGTAGCGGGGGTGAGACCCAGTACTTC. Amino acids: CASSDPRSGGETQYF.